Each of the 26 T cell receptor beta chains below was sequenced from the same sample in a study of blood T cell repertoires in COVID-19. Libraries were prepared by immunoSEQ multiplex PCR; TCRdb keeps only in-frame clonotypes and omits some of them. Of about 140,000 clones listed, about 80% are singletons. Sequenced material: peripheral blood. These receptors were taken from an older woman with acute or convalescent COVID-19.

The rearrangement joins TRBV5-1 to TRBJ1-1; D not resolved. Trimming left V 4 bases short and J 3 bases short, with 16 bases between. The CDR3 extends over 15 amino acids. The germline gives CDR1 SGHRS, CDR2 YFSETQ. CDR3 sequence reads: CASSDTLGGYTEAFF. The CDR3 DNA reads TGCGCCAGCAGCGATACCTTGGGAGGGTACACTGAAGCTTTCTTT.

Here the CDR3 DNA reads TGTGCCAGCAGCTTAGGAGGGAATGGCTACGAGCAGTACTTC. Translating it yields CASSLGGNGYEQYF. The chain has TRBV11-3 and TRBJ2-7; perhaps TRBD2 as D (5 bases). With 1 base removed from V and 3 bases from J, the gap between germline ends came to 10 bases. CDR3 size: 14 residues. Germline V CDR1 and CDR2: SGHNT, YENEEA.

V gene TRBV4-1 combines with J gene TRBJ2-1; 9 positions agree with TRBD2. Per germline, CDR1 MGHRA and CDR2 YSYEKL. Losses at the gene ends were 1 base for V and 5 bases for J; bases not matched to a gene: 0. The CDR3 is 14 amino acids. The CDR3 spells CASSQGLADNEQFF. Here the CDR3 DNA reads TGCGCCAGCAGCCAAGGACTAGCGGACAATGAGCAGTTCTTC.

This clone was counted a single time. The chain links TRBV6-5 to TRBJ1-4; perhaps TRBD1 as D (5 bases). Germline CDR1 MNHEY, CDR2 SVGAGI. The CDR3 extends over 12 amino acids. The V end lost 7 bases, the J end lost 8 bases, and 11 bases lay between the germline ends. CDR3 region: CASTGSGEKLFF. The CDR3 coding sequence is TGTGCCAGCACAGGGTCGGGCGAAAAACTGTTTTTT.

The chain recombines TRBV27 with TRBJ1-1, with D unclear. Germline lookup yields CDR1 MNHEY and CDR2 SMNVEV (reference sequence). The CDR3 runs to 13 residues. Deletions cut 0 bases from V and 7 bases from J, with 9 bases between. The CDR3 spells CASSLSAGFEAFF. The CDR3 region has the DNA TGTGCCAGCAGTTTATCCGCGGGGTTTGAAGCTTTCTTT.

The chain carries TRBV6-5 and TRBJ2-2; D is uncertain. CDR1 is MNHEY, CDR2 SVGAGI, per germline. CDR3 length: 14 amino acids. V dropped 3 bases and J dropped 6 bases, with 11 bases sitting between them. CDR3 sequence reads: CASSYSGSAGELFF. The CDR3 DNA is TGTGCCAGCAGTTATTCGGGTAGTGCCGGGGAGCTGTTTTTT.

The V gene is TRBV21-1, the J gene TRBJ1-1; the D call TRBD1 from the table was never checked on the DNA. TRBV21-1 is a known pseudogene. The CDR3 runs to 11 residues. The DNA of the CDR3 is TGTGCCAGCAGCACAAACACTGAAGCTTTCTTT. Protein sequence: CASSTNTEAFF.

The CDR3 loop reads CASSFASGNEQFF. The CDR3 DNA sequence: TGTGCCAGCAGTTTTGCTAGCGGTAATGAGCAGTTCTTC. The chain joins TRBV27 to TRBJ2-1; TRBD2 agrees at 7 bases. Germline CDR1 and CDR2: MNHEY and SMNVEV (reference sequence). CDR3 length equals 13 residues. Germline trimming cut 3 bases from V and 7 bases from J; bases unmatched to any gene: 3.

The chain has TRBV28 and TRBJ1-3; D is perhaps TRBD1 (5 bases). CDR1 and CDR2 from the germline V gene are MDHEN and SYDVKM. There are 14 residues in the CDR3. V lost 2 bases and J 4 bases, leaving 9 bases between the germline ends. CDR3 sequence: CASSLLGPGNTIYF. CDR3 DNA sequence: TGTGCCAGCAGTTTACTGGGGCCCGGAAACACCATATATTTT.

CDR3 DNA sequence: TGTGCCAGCAGTACCCCCGGGACAGCCCGGTATGGCTACACCTTC. It specifies CASSTPGTARYGYTF. The chain links TRBV28 to TRBJ1-2, with TRBD1 matching over 7 bases. CDR3 length: 15 amino acids. Germline assignment: CDR1 MDHEN and CDR2 SYDVKM. Losses at the gene ends were 5 bases for V and 5 bases for J; bases not matched to a gene: 11.

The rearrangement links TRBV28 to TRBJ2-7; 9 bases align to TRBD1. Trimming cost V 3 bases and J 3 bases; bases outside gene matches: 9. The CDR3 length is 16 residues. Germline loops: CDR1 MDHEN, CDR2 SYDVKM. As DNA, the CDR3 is TGTGCCAGCAGTTTCCAGCCGGGACAGGGTAACTACGAGCAGTACTTC. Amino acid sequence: CASSFQPGQGNYEQYF.

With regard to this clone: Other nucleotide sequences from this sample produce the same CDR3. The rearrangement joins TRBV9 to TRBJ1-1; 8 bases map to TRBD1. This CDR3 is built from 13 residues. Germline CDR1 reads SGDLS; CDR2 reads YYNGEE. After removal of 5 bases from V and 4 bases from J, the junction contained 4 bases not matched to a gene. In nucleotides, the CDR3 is TGTGCCAGCAGTTCTCAGGGGGCCACTGAAGCTTTCTTT. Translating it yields CASSSQGATEAFF.

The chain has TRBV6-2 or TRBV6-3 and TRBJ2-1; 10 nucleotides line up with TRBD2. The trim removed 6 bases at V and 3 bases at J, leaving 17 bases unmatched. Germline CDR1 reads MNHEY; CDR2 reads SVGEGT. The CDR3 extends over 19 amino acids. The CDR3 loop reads CASRPQYSSGLAIYNEQFF. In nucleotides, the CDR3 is TGTGCCAGCAGGCCTCAATACTCATCGGGACTAGCGATCTACAATGAGCAGTTCTTC.

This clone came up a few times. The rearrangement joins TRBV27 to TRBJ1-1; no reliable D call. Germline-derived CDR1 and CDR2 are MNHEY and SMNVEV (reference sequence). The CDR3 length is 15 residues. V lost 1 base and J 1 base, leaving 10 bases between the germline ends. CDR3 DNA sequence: TGTGCCAGCAGTTTATTCGGGAAAAAGAACACTGAAGCTTTCTTT. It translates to CASSLFGKKNTEAFF.

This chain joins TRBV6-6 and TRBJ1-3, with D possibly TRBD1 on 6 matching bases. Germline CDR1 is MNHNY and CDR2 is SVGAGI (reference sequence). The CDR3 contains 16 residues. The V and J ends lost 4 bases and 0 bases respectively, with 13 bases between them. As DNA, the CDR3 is TGTGCCAGCAGTTCTAGACAGGCAGACTCTGGAAACACCATATATTTT. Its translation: CASSSRQADSGNTIYF.

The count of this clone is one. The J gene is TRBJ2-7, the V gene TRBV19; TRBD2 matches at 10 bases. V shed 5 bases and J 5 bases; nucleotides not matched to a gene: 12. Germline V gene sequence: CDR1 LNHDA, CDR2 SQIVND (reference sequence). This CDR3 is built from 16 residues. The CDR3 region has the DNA TGTGCCAGTAGTCGGGAGGGGGGACTAGCGATCAACGAGCAGTACTTC. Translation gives CASSREGGLAINEQYF.

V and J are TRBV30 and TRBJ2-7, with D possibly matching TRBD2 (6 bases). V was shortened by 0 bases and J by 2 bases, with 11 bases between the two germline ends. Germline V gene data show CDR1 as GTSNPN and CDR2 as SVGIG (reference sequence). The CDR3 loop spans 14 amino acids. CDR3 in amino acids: CAWSVAGGTYEQYF. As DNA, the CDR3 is TGTGCCTGGAGTGTAGCGGGTGGTACCTACGAGCAGTACTTC.

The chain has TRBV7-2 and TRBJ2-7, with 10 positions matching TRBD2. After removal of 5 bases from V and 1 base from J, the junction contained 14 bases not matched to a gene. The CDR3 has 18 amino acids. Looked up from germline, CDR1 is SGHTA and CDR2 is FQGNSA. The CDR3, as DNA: TGTGCCAGCAGCCCTAGGGGGGGTGGAGCGGGAGGGTCCTACGAGCAGTACTTC. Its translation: CASSPRGGGAGGSYEQYF.

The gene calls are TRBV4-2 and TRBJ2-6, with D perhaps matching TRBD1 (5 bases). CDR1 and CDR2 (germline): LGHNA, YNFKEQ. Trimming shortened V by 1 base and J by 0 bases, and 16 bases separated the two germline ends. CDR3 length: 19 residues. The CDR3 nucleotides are TGTGCCAGCAGCCAAGGAACGGGCAGGGTTTTCTCTGGGGCCAACGTCCTGACTTTC. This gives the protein CASSQGTGRVFSGANVLTF.

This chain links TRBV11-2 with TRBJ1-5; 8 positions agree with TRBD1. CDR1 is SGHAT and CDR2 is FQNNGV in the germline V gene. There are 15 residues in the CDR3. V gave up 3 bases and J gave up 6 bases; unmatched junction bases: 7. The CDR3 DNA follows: TGTGCCAGCAGCTTGTCAGGGGGCTTTGGTCAGCCCCAGCATTTT. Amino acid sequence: CASSLSGGFGQPQHF.

CDR3 protein: CASSFGGATDTQYF. Written as DNA, the CDR3 is TGCGCCAGCAGCTTCGGGGGAGCCACAGATACGCAGTATTTT. The chain carries TRBV5-1 and TRBJ2-3, with TRBD2 as a possible D gene (6 bases). The CDR3 runs 14 residues. The V end lost 2 bases, the J end lost 2 bases, and 9 bases lay between the germline ends. Germline values: CDR1 SGHRS, CDR2 YFSETQ.

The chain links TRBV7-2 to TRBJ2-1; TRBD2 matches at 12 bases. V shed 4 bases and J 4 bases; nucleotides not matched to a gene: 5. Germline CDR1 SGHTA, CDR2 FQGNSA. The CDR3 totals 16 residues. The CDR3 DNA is TGTGCCAGCAGCTCAGAACTAGCGGGAGGTTACAATGAGCAGTTCTTC. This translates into CASSSELAGGYNEQFF.

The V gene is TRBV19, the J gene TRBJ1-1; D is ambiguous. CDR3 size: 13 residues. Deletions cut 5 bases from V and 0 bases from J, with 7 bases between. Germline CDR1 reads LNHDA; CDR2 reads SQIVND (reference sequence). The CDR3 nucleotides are TGTGCCAGTAGTGGAGAAATGAACACTGAAGCTTTCTTT. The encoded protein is CASSGEMNTEAFF.

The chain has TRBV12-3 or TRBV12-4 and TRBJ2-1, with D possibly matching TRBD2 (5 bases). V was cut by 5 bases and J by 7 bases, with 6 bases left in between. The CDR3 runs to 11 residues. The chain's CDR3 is CASSRLNEQFF. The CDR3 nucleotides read TGTGCCAGCAGTCGACTAAATGAGCAGTTCTTC.

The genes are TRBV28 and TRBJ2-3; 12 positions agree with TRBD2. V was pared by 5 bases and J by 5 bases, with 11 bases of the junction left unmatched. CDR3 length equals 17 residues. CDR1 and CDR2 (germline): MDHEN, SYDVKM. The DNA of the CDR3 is TGTGCCAGCAGTGTGCCTAGCGGGAGGGAAGCAGGAGATACGCAGTATTTT. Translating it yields CASSVPSGREAGDTQYF.

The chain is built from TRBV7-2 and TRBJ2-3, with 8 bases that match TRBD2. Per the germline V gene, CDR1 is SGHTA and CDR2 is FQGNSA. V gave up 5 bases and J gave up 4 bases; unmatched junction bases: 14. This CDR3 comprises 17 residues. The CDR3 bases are TGTGCCAGCAGCCCGAAGCTACGACCGGGAGGGGCAGATACGCAGTATTTT. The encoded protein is CASSPKLRPGGADTQYF.